This TCR beta chain was retrieved from a study of blood T cell repertoires in COVID-19. The method was immunoSEQ multiplex PCR; TCRdb's version includes in-frame clones alone and lacks a portion of them. The sample has 110,000 or so clones; more than 80% are singletons. The junction had 9 bases not matched to a gene; V was cut back by 3 bases and J by 0 bases. The germline V gene encodes CDR1 SGDLS and CDR2 YYNGEE. The CDR3 covers 17 residues. The Seattle patients, enrolled during active infection, were followed longitudinally. The chain joins TRBV9 to TRBJ1-1, with 9 bases that match TRBD1. This receptor was obtained from a woman aged 55-70 years with COVID-19, enrolled during active disease. What was sequenced was peripheral blood. The CDR3 sequence is CASSAWDREGLNTEAFF. DNA of the CDR3: TGTGCCAGCAGCGCTTGGGACAGGGAGGGTTTGAACACTGAAGCTTTCTTT.